This passage covers 5 T cell receptor beta chains from one sample sequenced in a study of a mutant IDH1 vaccine in newly diagnosed glioma. Here immunoSEQ multiplex PCR was the method, and the copy in TCRdb shows in-frame clones only, minus some. This table holds approximately 50,000 clones, roughly 72% found once. These receptors have no identified antigens. Indicated time point: week 47, end of study. The investigators gave 300 ug of mutant IDH1 20-mer peptide in each vaccine dose, together with topical imiquimod. Sample: PBMCs, taken from a glioma patient whose treatment included an IDH1 peptide vaccine. These TCRs come from a woman aged 40 to 55 with glioma. Some clones in this sample may be carry-over from other donors' samples.

The gene calls are TRBV10-1 and TRBJ2-3, with 12 positions matching TRBD2. Germline lookup yields CDR1 WNHNN and CDR2 SYGVQD (reference sequence). CDR3 length equals 17 residues. After removal of 0 bases from V and 6 bases from J, the junction contained 7 bases not matched to a gene. The CDR3 nucleotides are TGCGCCAGCAGTGAGTCGAGGACTAGCGGGGTTAGGGATACGCAGTATTTT. It specifies CASSESRTSGVRDTQYF.

The rearrangement uses TRBV7-8 and TRBJ2-7; 7 bases align to TRBD2. This CDR3 region has 16 residues. CDR1 is SGHVS and CDR2 is FQNEAQ in the germline V gene. V lost 5 bases, J lost 5 bases, and 15 bases stayed unmatched. In DNA, the CDR3 is TGTGCCAGCAGCCCTCAGCGGGGTCCCGCGGGGCACGAGCAGTACTTC. This translates into CASSPQRGPAGHEQYF.

This clone came up a few times. J is TRBJ2-1 and V is TRBV5-4; no firm D call. Germline values: CDR1 SGHNT, CDR2 YYREEE (reference sequence). The CDR3 has 13 amino acids. Trimming removed 3 bases at V and 3 bases at J, with 7 bases between. The CDR3 is CASSSTVYNEQFF. The DNA of the CDR3 is TGTGCCAGCAGCTCAACAGTCTACAATGAGCAGTTCTTC. Full variable domain (missing parts from reference TRBV5-4 and TRBJ2-1): ETGVTQSPTHLIKTRGQQVTLRCSSQSGHNTVSWYQQALGQGPQFIFQYYREEENGRGNFPPRFSGLQFPNYSSELNVNALELDDSALYLCASSSTVYNEQFFGPGTRLTVL.

The chain employs TRBV9 and TRBJ2-5; 7 bases map to TRBD2. Trimming cost V 0 bases and J 4 bases; bases outside gene matches: 3. This CDR3 contains 14 residues. Germline-derived CDR1 and CDR2 are SGDLS and YYNGEE. The CDR3 spells CASSVAGGGETQYF. In DNA, the CDR3 is TGTGCCAGCAGCGTAGCTGGGGGGGGAGAGACCCAGTACTTC.

The gene calls are TRBV25-1 and TRBJ1-6, with D unclear. CDR3 size: 14 residues. Trimming removed 3 bases at V and 9 bases at J, with 12 bases between. CDR1 and CDR2 (germline): MGHDK, SYGVNS. This CDR3 is CASSEPDPSSPLHF. CDR3 nucleotides: TGTGCCAGCAGTGAGCCGGACCCCAGTTCACCCCTCCACTTT.